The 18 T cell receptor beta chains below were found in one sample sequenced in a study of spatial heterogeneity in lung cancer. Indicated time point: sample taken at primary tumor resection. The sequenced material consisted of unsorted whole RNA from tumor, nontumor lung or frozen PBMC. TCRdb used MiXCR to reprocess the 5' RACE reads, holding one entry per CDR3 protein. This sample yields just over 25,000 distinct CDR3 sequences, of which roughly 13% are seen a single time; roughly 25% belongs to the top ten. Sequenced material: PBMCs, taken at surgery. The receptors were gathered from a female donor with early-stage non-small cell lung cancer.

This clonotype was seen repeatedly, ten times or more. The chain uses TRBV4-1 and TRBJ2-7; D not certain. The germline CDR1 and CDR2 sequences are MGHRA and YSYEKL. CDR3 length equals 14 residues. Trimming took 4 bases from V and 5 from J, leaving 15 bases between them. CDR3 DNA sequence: TGCGCCAGCAGCCCGACCGAGATTCGAGACGAGCAGTACTTC. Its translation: CASSPTEIRDEQYF.

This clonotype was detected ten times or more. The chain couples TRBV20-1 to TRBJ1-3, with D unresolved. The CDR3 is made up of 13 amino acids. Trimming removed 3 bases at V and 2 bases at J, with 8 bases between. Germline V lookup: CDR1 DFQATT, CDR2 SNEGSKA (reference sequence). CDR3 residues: CSASSGAGNTIYF. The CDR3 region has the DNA TGCAGTGCTAGTTCCGGGGCTGGAAACACCATATATTTT.

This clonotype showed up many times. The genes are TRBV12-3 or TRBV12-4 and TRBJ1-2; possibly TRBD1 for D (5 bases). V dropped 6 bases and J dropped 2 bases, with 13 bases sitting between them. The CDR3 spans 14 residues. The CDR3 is CASRAQGGNYGYTF. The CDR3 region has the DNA TGTGCCAGCAGAGCTCAGGGAGGGAACTATGGCTACACCTTC.

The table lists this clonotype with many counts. The CDR3 DNA is TGTGCCAGCAGTTACTCGGGACAGAGAAATTCACCCCTCCACTTT. Its translation is CASSYSGQRNSPLHF. This chain links TRBV6-5 with TRBJ1-6; the match to TRBD1 covers 7 bases. Trimming removed 0 bases from V and 7 bases from J; junction bases left unmatched: 3. The germline gives CDR1 MNHEY, CDR2 SVGAGI. CDR3 size: 15 residues.

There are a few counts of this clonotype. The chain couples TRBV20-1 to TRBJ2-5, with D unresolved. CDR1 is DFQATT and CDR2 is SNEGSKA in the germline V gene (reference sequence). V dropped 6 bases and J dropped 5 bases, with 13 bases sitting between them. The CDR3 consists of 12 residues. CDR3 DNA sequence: TGCAGTGCAGAAGACCGGTCCGAGACCCAGTACTTC. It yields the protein CSAEDRSETQYF.

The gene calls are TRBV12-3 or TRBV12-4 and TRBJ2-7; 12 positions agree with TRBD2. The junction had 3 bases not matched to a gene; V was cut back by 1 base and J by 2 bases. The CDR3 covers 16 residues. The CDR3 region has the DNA TGTGCCAGCAGTTTAGGGACTAGCGGGATAGCCTACGAGCAGTACTTC. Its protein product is CASSLGTSGIAYEQYF.

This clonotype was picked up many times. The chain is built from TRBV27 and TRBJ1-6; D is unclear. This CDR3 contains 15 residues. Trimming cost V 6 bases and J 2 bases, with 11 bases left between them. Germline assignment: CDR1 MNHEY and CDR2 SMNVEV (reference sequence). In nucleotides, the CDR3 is TGTGCCAGCAGCTACAGTGGACCCTATAATTCACCCCTCCACTTT. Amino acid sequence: CASSYSGPYNSPLHF.

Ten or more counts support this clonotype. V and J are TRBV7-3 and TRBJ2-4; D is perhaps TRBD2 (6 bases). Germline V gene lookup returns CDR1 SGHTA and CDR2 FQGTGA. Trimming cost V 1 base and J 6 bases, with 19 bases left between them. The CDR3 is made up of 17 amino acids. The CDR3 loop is CASSLNPQGLGLNIQYF. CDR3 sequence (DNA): TGTGCCAGCAGCTTAAACCCCCAGGGCCTGGGACTAAACATTCAGTACTTC.

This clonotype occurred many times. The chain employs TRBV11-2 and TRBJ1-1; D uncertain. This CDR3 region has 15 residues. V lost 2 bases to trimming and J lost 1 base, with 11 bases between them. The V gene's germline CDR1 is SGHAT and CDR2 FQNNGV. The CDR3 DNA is TGTGCCAGCAGCTTACCCCCCTCGGGGAACACTGAAGCTTTCTTT. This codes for CASSLPPSGNTEAFF. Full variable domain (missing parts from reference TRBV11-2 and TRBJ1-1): EAGVAQSPRYKIIEKRQSVAFWCNPISGHATLYWYQQILGQGPKLLIQFQNNGVVDDSQLPKDRFSAERLKGVDSTLKIQPAKLEDSAVYLCASSLPPSGNTEAFFGQGTRLTVV.

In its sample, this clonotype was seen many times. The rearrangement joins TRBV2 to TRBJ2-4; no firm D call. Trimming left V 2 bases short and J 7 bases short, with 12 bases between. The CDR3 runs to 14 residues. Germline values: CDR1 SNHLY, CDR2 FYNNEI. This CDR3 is CASSEIAMGNIQYF. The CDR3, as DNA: TGTGCCAGCAGTGAAATAGCCATGGGGAACATTCAGTACTTC.

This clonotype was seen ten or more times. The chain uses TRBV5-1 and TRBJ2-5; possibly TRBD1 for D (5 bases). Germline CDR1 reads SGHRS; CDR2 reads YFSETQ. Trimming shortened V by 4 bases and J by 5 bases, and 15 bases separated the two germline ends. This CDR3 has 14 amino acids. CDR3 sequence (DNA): TGCGCCAGCAGCCTAGACAGTACTGAGGAGACCCAGTACTTC. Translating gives CASSLDSTEETQYF. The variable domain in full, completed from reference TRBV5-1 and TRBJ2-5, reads KAGVTQTPRYLIKTRGQQVTLSCSPISGHRSVSWYQQTPGQGLQFLFEYFSETQRNKGNFPGRFSGRQFSNSRSEMNVSTLELGDSALYLCASSLDSTEETQYFGPGTRLLVL.

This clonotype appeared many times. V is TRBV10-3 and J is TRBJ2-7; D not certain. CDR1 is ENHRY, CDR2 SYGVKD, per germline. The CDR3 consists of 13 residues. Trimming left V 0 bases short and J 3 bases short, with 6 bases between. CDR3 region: CAISESGNYEQYV. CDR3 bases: TGTGCCATCAGTGAGTCGGGTAACTACGAGCAGTACGTC.

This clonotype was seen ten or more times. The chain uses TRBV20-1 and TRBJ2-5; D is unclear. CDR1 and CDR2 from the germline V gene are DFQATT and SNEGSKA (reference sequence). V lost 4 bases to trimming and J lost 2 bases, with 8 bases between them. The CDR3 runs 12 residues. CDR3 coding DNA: TGCAGTGCTAACCTTCATCAAGAGACCCAGTACTTC. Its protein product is CSANLHQETQYF.

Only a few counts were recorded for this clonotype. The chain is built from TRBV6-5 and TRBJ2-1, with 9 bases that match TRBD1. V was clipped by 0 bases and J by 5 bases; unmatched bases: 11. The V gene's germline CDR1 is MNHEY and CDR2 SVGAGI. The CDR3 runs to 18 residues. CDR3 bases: TGTGCCAGCAGTTACTCCAACATAGGGACAGGGTCGAACAATGAGCAGTTCTTC. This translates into CASSYSNIGTGSNNEQFF.

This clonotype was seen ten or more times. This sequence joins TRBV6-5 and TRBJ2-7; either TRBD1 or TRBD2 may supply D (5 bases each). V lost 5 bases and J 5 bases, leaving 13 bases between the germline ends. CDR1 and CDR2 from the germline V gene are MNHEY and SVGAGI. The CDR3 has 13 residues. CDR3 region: CASSTGRSNEQYF. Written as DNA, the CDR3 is TGTGCCAGCAGTACGGGACGGTCGAACGAGCAGTACTTC.

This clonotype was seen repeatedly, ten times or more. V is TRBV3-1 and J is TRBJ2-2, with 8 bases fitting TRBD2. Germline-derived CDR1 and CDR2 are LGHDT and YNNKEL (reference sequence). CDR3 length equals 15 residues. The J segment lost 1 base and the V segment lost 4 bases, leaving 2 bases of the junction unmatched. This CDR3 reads CASSRTSGNTGELFF. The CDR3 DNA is TGTGCCAGCAGCCGCACTAGCGGGAACACCGGGGAGCTGTTTTTT.

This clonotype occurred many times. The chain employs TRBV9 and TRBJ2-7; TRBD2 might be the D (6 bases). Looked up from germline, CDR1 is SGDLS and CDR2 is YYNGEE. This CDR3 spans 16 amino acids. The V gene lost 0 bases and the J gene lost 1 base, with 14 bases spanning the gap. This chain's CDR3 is CASSVAWWDLSYEQYF. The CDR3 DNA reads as TGTGCCAGCAGCGTAGCCTGGTGGGACTTATCCTACGAGCAGTACTTC.

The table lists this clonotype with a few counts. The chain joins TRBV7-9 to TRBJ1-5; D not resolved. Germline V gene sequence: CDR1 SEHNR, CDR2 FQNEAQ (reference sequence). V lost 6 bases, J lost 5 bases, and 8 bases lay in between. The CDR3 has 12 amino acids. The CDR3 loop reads CASSLNHQPQHF. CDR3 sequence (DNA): TGTGCCAGCAGTTTAAACCATCAGCCCCAGCATTTT.